The rows below give T cell receptor beta chains drawn from one sample of a study of post-analysis software for immune sequencing data. One entry per CDR3 protein results from TCRdb running MiXCR on the PCR reads. The sample includes about 460,000 distinct CDR3 sequences, around 40% of them seen just once. The material sequenced was blood. The receptor set was obtained from a girl aged 10 to 17 with multiple sclerosis. CDR3s include the opening cysteine and the closing phenylalanine or tryptophan. Fields, in order: D gene, clone size, J gene, V gene, CDR3 length, CDR3 DNA, CDR3 protein. D genes are given only for firm matches. Some rows mark clone size as missing; the rest say once, few, many or name a class of expanded clone.

d_call: TRBD2; clone_size: .; j_call: TRBJ2-3; v_call: TRBV28; cdr3_length: 18; cdr3_nt: TGTGCCAGCAGTTTATGGGGGACTAGCGGGAGCTCCACAGATACGCAGTATTTT; cdr3_aa: CASSLWGTSGSSTDTQYF
d_call: .; clone_size: .; j_call: TRBJ2-7; v_call: TRBV7-2; cdr3_length: 13; cdr3_nt: TGTGCCAGCAGCTTAACCCTAGGATCCGAGCAGTACTTC; cdr3_aa: CASSLTLGSEQYF
d_call: TRBD2; clone_size: .; j_call: TRBJ2-7; v_call: TRBV15; cdr3_length: 13; cdr3_nt: TGTGCCACCAGCTTAGCGGGAGGAAGCGAGCAGTACTTC; cdr3_aa: CATSLAGGSEQYF
d_call: TRBD2; clone_size: .; j_call: TRBJ2-1; v_call: TRBV10-3; cdr3_length: 16; cdr3_nt: TGTGCCATCAGTGAGTCGACTAGCGCAGATTGCAATGAGCGGTTCTTC; cdr3_aa: CAISESTSADCNERFF
d_call: .; clone_size: .; j_call: TRBJ2-5; v_call: TRBV5-1; cdr3_length: 13; cdr3_nt: TGCGCCAGCTTAGGACAGCCTGGGGAGACCCAGTACTTC; cdr3_aa: CASLGQPGETQYF
d_call: TRBD1; clone_size: few; j_call: TRBJ2-1; v_call: TRBV11-1; cdr3_length: 16; cdr3_nt: TGTGCCAGCAGCCGCGACCGGGACAGCTCCTACAATGAGCAGTTCTTC; cdr3_aa: CASSRDRDSSYNEQFF
d_call: TRBD2; clone_size: .; j_call: TRBJ2-3; v_call: TRBV9; cdr3_length: 17; cdr3_nt: TGTGCCAGCAGCGTGGGGAGAGGACTAGGTAGCACAGATACGCAGTATTTT; cdr3_aa: CASSVGRGLGSTDTQYF
d_call: TRBD1; clone_size: .; j_call: TRBJ2-1; v_call: TRBV5-4; cdr3_length: 16; cdr3_nt: TGTGCCAGCAGTTCAGGGGGTGGGGGACGCTACAATGAGCAGTTCTTC; cdr3_aa: CASSSGGGGRYNEQFF
d_call: TRBD1; clone_size: .; j_call: TRBJ1-1; v_call: TRBV3-1; cdr3_length: 15; cdr3_nt: TGTGCCAGCAGCCGTATCATAACAGGGGACACTGAAGCTTTCTTT; cdr3_aa: CASSRIITGDTEAFF
d_call: .; clone_size: few; j_call: TRBJ2-3; v_call: TRBV7-8; cdr3_length: 14; cdr3_nt: TGTGCCAGCAGCCTAGAACAGGCGACAGATACGCAGTATTTT; cdr3_aa: CASSLEQATDTQYF
d_call: .; clone_size: .; j_call: TRBJ1-4; v_call: TRBV28; cdr3_length: 14; cdr3_nt: TGTGCCAGCAAAAGGGGGGGTTCTGGTGAAAAGCTGTTTTTT; cdr3_aa: CASKRGGSGEKLFF
d_call: TRBD2; clone_size: .; j_call: TRBJ2-1; v_call: TRBV12-3/TRBV12-4; cdr3_length: 15; cdr3_nt: TGTGCCAGCGATTTGGCCCTAGCGGATCACAATGAGCAGTTCTTC; cdr3_aa: CASDLALADHNEQFF
d_call: TRBD2; clone_size: .; j_call: TRBJ2-1; v_call: TRBV28; cdr3_length: 17; cdr3_nt: TGTGCCAGCAGTTCGCGGACTAGCCCCCCGGGGTTCAATGAGCAGTTCTTC; cdr3_aa: CASSSRTSPPGFNEQFF
d_call: .; clone_size: .; j_call: TRBJ2-5; v_call: TRBV4-1; cdr3_length: 13; cdr3_nt: TGCGCCAGCAGCCAGAGGGGGAAGGAGACCCAGTACTTC; cdr3_aa: CASSQRGKETQYF
d_call: .; clone_size: .; j_call: TRBJ2-1; v_call: TRBV16; cdr3_length: 15; cdr3_nt: TGTGCCAGCAGCCAATCGGGGGGCCCAGGGAATGAGCAGTTCTTC; cdr3_aa: CASSQSGGPGNEQFF
d_call: .; clone_size: once; j_call: TRBJ1-2; v_call: TRBV12-3/TRBV12-4; cdr3_length: 13; cdr3_nt: TGTGCCAGCTCGCCGGGATTGGTATATGGCTACACCTTC; cdr3_aa: CASSPGLVYGYTF
d_call: .; clone_size: few; j_call: TRBJ1-2; v_call: TRBV7-9; cdr3_length: 14; cdr3_nt: TGTGCCAGCAGCTTGGAGGGGCCTAGGGTTGGCTACACCTTC; cdr3_aa: CASSLEGPRVGYTF
d_call: .; clone_size: many; j_call: TRBJ2-7; v_call: TRBV7-8; cdr3_length: 13; cdr3_nt: TGTGCCAGCAGCTTAGCCGGTCACTACGAGCAGTACTTC; cdr3_aa: CASSLAGHYEQYF